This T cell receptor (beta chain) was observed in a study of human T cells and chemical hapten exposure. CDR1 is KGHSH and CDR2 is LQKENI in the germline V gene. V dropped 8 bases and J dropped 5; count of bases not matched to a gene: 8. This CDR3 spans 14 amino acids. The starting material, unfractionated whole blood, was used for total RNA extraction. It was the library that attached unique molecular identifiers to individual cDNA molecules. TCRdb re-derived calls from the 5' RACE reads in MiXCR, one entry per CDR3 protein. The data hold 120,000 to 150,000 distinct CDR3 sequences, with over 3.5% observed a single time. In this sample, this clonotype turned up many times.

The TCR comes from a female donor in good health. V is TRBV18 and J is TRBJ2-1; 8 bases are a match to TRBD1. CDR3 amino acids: CASRWDRYNNEQFF. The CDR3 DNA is TGTGCCAGCCGATGGGACAGGTACAACAATGAGCAGTTCTTC. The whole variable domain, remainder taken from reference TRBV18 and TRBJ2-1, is NAGVMQNPRHLVRRRGQEARLRCSPMKGHSHVYWYRQLPEEGLKFMVYLQKENIIDESGMPKERFSAEFPKEGPSILRIQQVVRGDSAAYFCASRWDRYNNEQFFGPGTRLTVL.